These 9 T cell receptor beta chains originate from one sample sequenced in a study of chemoradiotherapy in HPV16-positive cancers. Assay used: immunoSEQ multiplex PCR; TCRdb lists only in-frame clones, some missing. The data contain roughly 1,900 clones, approximately 90% of them seen just once; the ten biggest clones take up roughly 6.3%. This sample comprised tumor tissue, obtained from a patient who underwent chemoradiotherapy. The receptors were gathered from a human donor with HPV-associated anogenital cancer.

As for this clone: The germline gene is not matched at one end of the junction; a read error may be the cause. This rearrangement joins TRBV10-2 to TRBJ1-1; D not certain. The CDR3 has 13 amino acids. Germline values: CDR1 WSHSY, CDR2 SAAADI. In DNA, the CDR3 is TGCGCCAGCAATGAGAACCGGAAAGAGAGAGCTTTCTTT. Protein product: CASNENRKERAFF.

This chain joins TRBV7-2 and TRBJ1-1, with TRBD1 as a possible D gene (5 bases). CDR3 length equals 15 residues. The V gene's germline CDR1 is SGHTA and CDR2 FQGNSA. Trimming cost V 2 bases and J 0 bases, with 10 bases left between them. The CDR3 DNA reads as TGTGCCAGCAGCTTACCAAGACAGATGAACACTGAAGCTTTCTTT. This gives the protein CASSLPRQMNTEAFF.

The V gene is TRBV7-9, the J gene TRBJ1-5; D might be TRBD1 (5 bases). Germline V gene sequence: CDR1 SEHNR, CDR2 FQNEAQ (reference sequence). The CDR3 is 15 amino acids. V was clipped by 3 bases and J by 3 bases, with 12 bases between them. This CDR3 is CASSLGTADNQPQHF. CDR3 bases: TGTGCCAGCAGCTTGGGGACGGCTGACAATCAGCCCCAGCATTTT.

This chain uses TRBV5-1 with TRBJ1-2; 8 nucleotides align to TRBD1. Trimming took 2 bases from V and 6 from J; bases not matched to a gene: 9. Germline V gene lookup returns CDR1 SGHRS and CDR2 YFSETQ. CDR3 length: 15 residues. CDR3 in amino acids: CASSLTTGGVDGYTF. CDR3 DNA: TGCGCCAGCAGCTTAACAACAGGGGGGGTTGATGGCTACACCTTC.

This clone occurred once. The rearrangement uses TRBV9 and TRBJ2-5; 8 nucleotides align to TRBD2. CDR1 is SGDLS, CDR2 YYNGEE, per germline. Unmatched junction bases numbered 10, after V lost 0 bases and J lost 9 bases. This CDR3 is built from 15 residues. CDR3 sequence (DNA): TGTGCCAGCAGCGTAGTCAGCGGGGGCCGGGGGGCCCAGTACTTC. Residues: CASSVVSGGRGAQYF.

CDR3 residues: CASSPTAYEQYF. Written as DNA, the CDR3 is TGTGCCAGCAGTCCCACTGCCTACGAGCAGTACTTC. This chain joins TRBV2 and TRBJ2-7; D call uncertain. V lost 5 bases and J 2 bases, leaving 7 bases between the germline ends. Germline values: CDR1 SNHLY, CDR2 FYNNEI. The CDR3 covers 12 residues.

This sequence joins TRBV6-5 and TRBJ1-3, with TRBD1 identical over 9 bases. Germline values: CDR1 MNHEY, CDR2 SVGAGI. CDR3 length: 15 amino acids. The junction had 7 bases not matched to a gene; V was cut back by 6 bases and J by 4 bases. This CDR3 is CASSSGTGTGNTIYF. The DNA of the CDR3 is TGTGCCAGCAGCTCCGGGACAGGGACCGGAAACACCATATATTTT.

The genes are TRBV12-5 and TRBJ2-7; tentatively, D is TRBD1 (6 bases). Trimming took off 0 bases at V and 4 bases at J, with 13 bases between the two ends. Germline values: CDR1 LGHNT, CDR2 FRNRAP. This CDR3 contains 15 residues. CDR3 residues: CASGLVEGGRYEQYF. In DNA form, the CDR3 reads TGTGCTAGTGGTTTGGTAGAAGGGGGACGGTACGAGCAGTACTTC.

J is TRBJ1-2 and V is TRBV6-5, with a possible D match to TRBD1 (6 bases). Trimming stripped 0 bases from V and 6 bases from J, with 11 bases between. The germline CDR1 and CDR2 sequences are MNHEY and SVGAGI. The CDR3 length is 14 residues. The CDR3 spells CASSYSQQGDGYTF. CDR3 in DNA: TGTGCCAGCAGTTACTCGCAACAGGGAGATGGCTACACCTTC.